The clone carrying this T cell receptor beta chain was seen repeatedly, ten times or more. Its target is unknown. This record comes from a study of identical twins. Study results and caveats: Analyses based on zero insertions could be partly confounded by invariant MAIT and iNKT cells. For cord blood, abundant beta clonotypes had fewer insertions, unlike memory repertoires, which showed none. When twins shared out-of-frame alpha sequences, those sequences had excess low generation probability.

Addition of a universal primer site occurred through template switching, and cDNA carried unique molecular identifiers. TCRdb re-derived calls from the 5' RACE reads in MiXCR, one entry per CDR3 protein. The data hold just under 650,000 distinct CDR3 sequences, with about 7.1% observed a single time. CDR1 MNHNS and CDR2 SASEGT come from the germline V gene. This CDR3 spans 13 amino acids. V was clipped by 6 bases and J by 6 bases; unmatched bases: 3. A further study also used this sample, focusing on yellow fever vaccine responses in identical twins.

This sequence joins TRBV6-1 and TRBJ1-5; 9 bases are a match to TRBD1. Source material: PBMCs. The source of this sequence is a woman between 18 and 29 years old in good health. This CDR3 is CASREGQGQPQHF. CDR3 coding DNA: TGTGCCAGCAGAGAGGGACAGGGTCAGCCCCAGCATTTT.